The 29 T cell receptor beta chains below come from one sample, sequenced in a study of cytomegalovirus exposure and HLA in healthy donors (TCRdb year 2017). The method was the immunoSEQ multiplex PCR assay. The clones in this table, taken by TCRdb from immuneACCESS, are in-frame only. Not every clone is retained; where verified, under half of the shortfall comes from an unresolved V gene, and the cause of the rest is unknown. The sample has under 150,000 clones on record, about 86% of them singletons. Just under 3% of the sample rests with the top ten. Specimen: PBMCs. The receptors shown here come from a man aged 18 to 30 in good health and CMV-seronegative.

The chain employs TRBV5-6 and TRBJ2-3; D may be TRBD1 (6 bases). CDR1 and CDR2 (germline): SGHDT, YYEEEE. The CDR3 length is 15 residues. V gave up 2 bases and J gave up 1 base, with 11 bases separating them. The CDR3 DNA reads as TGTGCCAGCAGCTTTCAGGGGCCTCGCACAGATACGCAGTATTTT. It yields the protein CASSFQGPRTDTQYF.

This rearrangement joins TRBV6-1 to TRBJ2-7; a possible D gene is TRBD2 (5 bases). The CDR3 loop spans 14 amino acids. The ends were cut back, 5 bases at V and 5 bases at J, with 16 bases in the middle. Germline V gene lookup returns CDR1 MNHNS and CDR2 SASEGT. The CDR3 sequence: CASSHRDLDDEQYF. CDR3 sequence (DNA): TGTGCCAGCAGTCACCGGGATCTGGACGACGAGCAGTACTTC.

This chain uses TRBV4-2 with TRBJ1-2; D is undetermined. Trimming took 4 bases from V and 8 from J, leaving 11 bases between them. CDR1 is LGHNA, CDR2 YNFKEQ, per germline. This CDR3 region has 12 residues. CDR3 coding DNA: TGTGCCAGCAGCCCGGGAGCGAGCGGCTACACCTTC. Encoded protein: CASSPGASGYTF.

This chain links TRBV4-1 with TRBJ2-7; 9 bases fit TRBD1. The CDR3 sequence is 15 residues long. Germline assignment: CDR1 MGHRA and CDR2 YSYEKL. The V and J ends lost 0 bases and 6 bases, in that order; junction bases with no gene match: 6. The chain's CDR3 is CASSQDTGTGREQYF. The CDR3 coding sequence is TGCGCCAGCAGCCAAGATACGGGGACAGGGCGCGAGCAGTACTTC.

The chain links TRBV5-4 to TRBJ1-1, with TRBD1 matching 10 bases. The trim removed 4 bases at V and 4 bases at J, leaving 4 bases unmatched. The CDR3 is 14 amino acids. Per germline, CDR1 SGHNT and CDR2 YYREEE (reference sequence). As DNA, the CDR3 is TGTGCCAGCAGCCCGACAGGGGGCCCCACTGAAGCTTTCTTT. Protein sequence: CASSPTGGPTEAFF. The whole variable domain, filled in from reference TRBV5-4 and TRBJ1-1, reads ETGVTQSPTHLIKTRGQQVTLRCSSQSGHNTVSWYQQALGQGPQFIFQYYREEENGRGNFPPRFSGLQFPNYSSELNVNALELDDSALYLCASSPTGGPTEAFFGQGTRLTVV.

The chain is built from TRBV5-6 and TRBJ1-5; a possible D gene is TRBD1 (6 bases). CDR1 SGHDT and CDR2 YYEEEE come from the germline V gene. Trimming took 4 bases from V and 3 from J, leaving 14 bases between them. This CDR3 is built from 15 residues. Written as DNA, the CDR3 is TGTGCCAGCAGCGAAAGGACAGCTGTCAATCAGCCCCAGCATTTT. Translating gives CASSERTAVNQPQHF.

This clone was seen more than once but under ten times. V is TRBV29-1 and J is TRBJ2-7, with D perhaps TRBD1 (6 bases). V shed 3 bases and J shed 6 bases, with 18 bases lying between them. The CDR3 covers 14 residues. Germline CDR1 reads SQVTM; CDR2 reads ANQGSEA. CDR3 protein: CSVEIQGLGSEQYF. The CDR3 DNA sequence: TGCAGCGTTGAGATCCAGGGGTTAGGCTCCGAGCAGTACTTC.

The J gene is TRBJ2-3, the V gene TRBV30; D unclear. This CDR3 has 12 residues. Germline assignment: CDR1 GTSNPN and CDR2 SVGIG (reference sequence). Trimming stripped 5 bases from V and 4 bases from J, with 10 bases between. CDR3 residues: CAWRESADTQYF. CDR3 DNA: TGTGCCTGGCGCGAGTCGGCAGATACGCAGTATTTT.

The rearrangement joins TRBV30 to TRBJ2-1; 11 positions agree with TRBD2. Trimming at V came to 0 bases and at J to 5 bases, leaving 9 bases not matched to a gene. Looked up from germline, CDR1 is GTSNPN and CDR2 is SVGIG (reference sequence). The CDR3 has 17 amino acids. DNA of the CDR3: TGTGCCTGGAGTGTTTTGTCTAGCGGGAGGAACGACAATGAGCAGTTCTTC. This gives the protein CAWSVLSSGRNDNEQFF.

CDR3 nucleotides: TGTGCCAGCAGCCGGGACAGCCCTGAAGCTTTCTTT. This encodes CASSRDSPEAFF. The V gene is TRBV7-9, the J gene TRBJ1-1, with 7 bases identical to TRBD1. The CDR3 is 12 amino acids. V was pared by 5 bases and J by 6 bases, with 3 bases of the junction left unmatched. Germline CDR1 reads SEHNR; CDR2 reads FQNEAQ (reference sequence).

This clone was seen a few times. V and J are TRBV29-1 and TRBJ1-1, with a weak D call TRBD1 (5 bases). Germline V gives CDR1 SQVTM, CDR2 ANQGSEA. V was pared by 3 bases and J by 7 bases, with 6 bases between. CDR3 length: 10 amino acids. The CDR3 nucleotides are TGCAGCGTTGACGGGGGTGAAGCTTTCTTT. Translated: CSVDGGEAFF.

This chain uses TRBV15 with TRBJ1-5, with D possibly matching TRBD1 (6 bases). Per germline, CDR1 LNHNV and CDR2 YYDKDF (reference sequence). The CDR3 consists of 18 residues. V shed 3 bases and J shed 1 base, with 19 bases lying between them. This CDR3 is CATSSDRGATGSNQPQHF. The DNA for the CDR3 is TGTGCCACCAGCAGCGATCGGGGGGCTACGGGGAGCAATCAGCCCCAGCATTTT.

CDR3 nucleotides: TGTGCCAGCAGGAAGCGGGGCCGAGAGACCCAGTACTTC. Its protein is CASRKRGRETQYF. The V call is TRBV6-1, the J call TRBJ2-5, with 7 bases lining up with TRBD2. Germline V lookup: CDR1 MNHNS, CDR2 SASEGT. The J segment lost 4 bases and the V segment lost 6 bases, leaving 5 bases of the junction unmatched. There are 13 residues in the CDR3.

The V and J genes are TRBV5-1 and TRBJ2-5, with 10 positions matching TRBD2. The V gene end was trimmed by 4 bases and the J gene end by 5 bases; junction bases not matched to a gene: 8. The germline V gene has CDR1 SGHRS and CDR2 YFSETQ. There are 15 residues in the CDR3. This CDR3 reads CASSRTGTSEETQYF. The CDR3 DNA sequence: TGCGCCAGCAGCCGAACCGGGACTAGCGAGGAGACCCAGTACTTC.

This chain connects TRBV7-2 to TRBJ2-7, with D tentatively TRBD2 (7 bases). The CDR3 has 14 residues. V lost 6 bases and J 4 bases, leaving 16 bases between the germline ends. CDR1 and CDR2 (germline): SGHTA, FQGNSA. The CDR3 spells CASRPGGRLYEQYF. The CDR3 coding sequence is TGTGCCAGCAGGCCCGGGGGGCGACTTTACGAGCAGTACTTC.

Only a few counts were recorded for this clone. The J gene is TRBJ2-7, the V gene TRBV28; D is undetermined. Per germline, CDR1 MDHEN and CDR2 SYDVKM. The CDR3 runs to 12 residues. Trimming pared 5 bases from V and 0 bases from J, leaving 5 bases between. This CDR3 is CASSASSYEQYF. Written as DNA, the CDR3 is TGTGCCAGCAGTGCCAGCTCCTACGAGCAGTACTTC.

J is TRBJ2-3 and V is TRBV9, with 8 positions matching TRBD2. This CDR3 region has 16 residues. V lost 1 base to trimming and J lost 1 base; unmatched junction nucleotides: 5. In germline, CDR1 is SGDLS, CDR2 YYNGEE. In nucleotides, the CDR3 is TGTGCCAGCAGCGTATCGGGTAGCGGGGGCACAGATACGCAGTATTTT. Translation: CASSVSGSGGTDTQYF.

The rearrangement uses TRBV5-4 and TRBJ2-5, with D maybe TRBD2 (6 bases). This CDR3 has 17 amino acids. Germline V gene sequence: CDR1 SGHNT, CDR2 YYREEE (reference sequence). Trimming left V 2 bases short and J 2 bases short, with 19 bases between. The DNA for the CDR3 is TGTGCCAGCAGCTTTGGGGCGGGGCGGAAAAGTCAAGAGACCCAGTACTTC. Translation gives CASSFGAGRKSQETQYF.

The V and J genes are TRBV28 and TRBJ1-3; D might be TRBD1 (6 bases). V was clipped by 6 bases and J by 3 bases, with 15 bases between them. Germline CDR1 and CDR2: MDHEN and SYDVKM. The CDR3 consists of 15 residues. The CDR3 sequence is CASSRQDAGGNTIYF. The CDR3 nucleotides read TGTGCCAGCAGCCGACAGGACGCGGGTGGAAACACCATATATTTT.

The CDR3, as DNA: TGTGCCAGCAGTGAAGCGCCGGGACTAGCGGGAGAGCAGTTCTTC. It is translated as CASSEAPGLAGEQFF. The V gene is TRBV6-1, the J gene TRBJ2-1, with 13 bases matching TRBD2. In germline, CDR1 is MNHNS, CDR2 SASEGT. Trimming removed 0 bases from V and 10 bases from J; junction bases left unmatched: 3. The CDR3 sequence is 15 residues long.

The chain is built from TRBV6-5 and TRBJ1-3; D call uncertain. CDR3 size: 14 residues. Germline V gene lookup returns CDR1 MNHEY and CDR2 SVGAGI. V was pared by 4 bases and J by 0 bases, with 7 bases between. The CDR3: CASSLLNSGNTIYF. The CDR3 region has the DNA TGTGCCAGCAGTTTACTCAACTCTGGAAACACCATATATTTT.

The genes are TRBV4-1 and TRBJ1-1; D possibly corresponds to TRBD1 (6 bases). The CDR3 is 17 residues long. V lost 1 base and J 7 bases, leaving 22 bases between the germline ends. The germline V gene has CDR1 MGHRA and CDR2 YSYEKL. Here the CDR3 reads CASSQAGTWTVFDEAFF. The CDR3 DNA sequence: TGCGCCAGCAGCCAAGCGGGAACCTGGACAGTCTTTGATGAAGCTTTCTTT.

The J gene is TRBJ1-4, the V gene TRBV7-2; D gene unclear. The ends were cut back, 4 bases at V and 7 bases at J, with 13 bases in the middle. Per germline, CDR1 SGHTA and CDR2 FQGNSA. This CDR3 comprises 14 residues. The DNA of the CDR3 is TGTGCCAGCAGCTCCAGGAAGGATGGTGAAAAACTGTTTTTT. Protein: CASSSRKDGEKLFF.

This clone was seen just once. V usage is TRBV27 and J usage is TRBJ2-5, with 7 nucleotides matching TRBD2. The CDR3 spans 14 residues. Germline CDR1 and CDR2: MNHEY and SMNVEV (reference sequence). After removal of 5 bases from V and 4 bases from J, the junction contained 7 bases not matched to a gene. CDR3 residues: CASSPGTNRETQYF. CDR3 nucleotides: TGTGCCAGCAGTCCCGGGACTAACCGAGAGACCCAGTACTTC.

The chain is built from TRBV7-9 and TRBJ2-1; D may be TRBD1 (5 bases). The CDR3 extends over 14 amino acids. Germline loops: CDR1 SEHNR, CDR2 FQNEAQ (reference sequence). The V and J ends lost 5 bases and 6 bases respectively, with 14 bases between them. The DNA of the CDR3 is TGTGCCAGCAGCCCGGACACTGTCTCCAATGAGCAGTTCTTC. Protein sequence: CASSPDTVSNEQFF.

This clone was seen only once. The chain employs TRBV7-2 and TRBJ2-5, with TRBD1 as a possible D gene (6 bases). The CDR3 is 14 amino acids. Trimming shortened V by 5 bases and J by 5 bases, and 15 bases separated the two germline ends. Germline V CDR1 and CDR2: SGHTA, FQGNSA. CDR3: CASSPGQTLETQYF. The DNA of the CDR3 is TGTGCCAGCAGCCCAGGACAGACCTTGGAGACCCAGTACTTC.

The rearrangement joins TRBV6-5 to TRBJ2-1; 8 bases align to TRBD2. Germline V gene lookup returns CDR1 MNHEY and CDR2 SVGAGI. This CDR3 has 15 residues. V shed 4 bases and J 7 bases; nucleotides not matched to a gene: 9. The CDR3 region has the DNA TGTGCCAGCAGTTGGGCAGGCGGGGGGAGGAATGAGCAGTTCTTC. The encoded protein is CASSWAGGGRNEQFF.

This sequence joins TRBV27 and TRBJ2-7, with a possible D match to TRBD1 (6 bases). Trimming stripped 3 bases from V and 5 bases from J, with 11 bases between. Germline CDR1 reads MNHEY; CDR2 reads SMNVEV (reference sequence). The CDR3 length is 13 residues. The DNA of the CDR3 is TGTGCCAGCAGTTTGAACAGGGCCCACGAGCAGTACTTC. It yields the protein CASSLNRAHEQYF.

The chain couples TRBV13 to TRBJ1-3, with D perhaps TRBD1 (5 bases). Germline V gene lookup returns CDR1 PRHDT and CDR2 FYEKMQ (reference sequence). CDR3 length equals 16 residues. The ends were cut back, 6 bases at V and 0 bases at J, with 15 bases in the middle. CDR3 sequence: CASRMIGTGSGNTIYF. CDR3 sequence (DNA): TGTGCCAGCAGGATGATTGGAACAGGCTCTGGAAACACCATATATTTT. The variable domain in full, with the rest retrieved from reference TRBV13 and TRBJ1-3, is AAGVIQSPRHLIKEKRETATLKCYPIPRHDTVYWYQQGPGQDPQFLISFYEKMQSDKGSIPDRFSAQQFSDYHSELNMSSLELGDSALYFCASRMIGTGSGNTIYFGEGSWLTVV.